A single sample gave rise to the 9 T cell receptor beta chains below, sequenced in a study of CD8 T cells in Susac syndrome. RNA in amounts of roughly 0.45 to 1 ug was reverse transcribed with random hexamers. Each CDR3 protein is one row after TCRdb ran MiXCR on the immunoSEQ multiplex PCR reads. The table lists around 300,000 distinct CDR3 sequences, around 85% of them singletons. Sample: CD8+ T cells from PBMCs. The receptors were gathered from a human donor with multiple sclerosis.

V is TRBV4-3 and J is TRBJ2-2; D may be TRBD2 (5 bases). Germline values: CDR1 LGHNA, CDR2 YSLEER. V lost 0 bases, J lost 1 base, and 12 bases lay in between. This CDR3 has 17 residues. The CDR3 sequence is CASSQEWRLVNTGELFF. The CDR3 DNA follows: TGCGCCAGCAGCCAAGAGTGGAGGCTAGTGAACACCGGGGAGCTGTTTTTT.

The V gene is TRBV4-3, the J gene TRBJ2-1; 7 positions match TRBD1. The CDR3 is made up of 16 amino acids. The V segment lost 0 bases and the J segment 3 bases; nucleotides outside the gene matches: 5. Germline V CDR1 and CDR2: LGHNA, YSLEER. The CDR3 DNA is TGCGCCAGCAGCCAAGAGAACAGGGGCTACTACAATGAGCAGTTCTTC. Translating gives CASSQENRGYYNEQFF.

V is TRBV6-2 or TRBV6-3 and J is TRBJ2-1, with TRBD2 matching over 15 bases. The CDR3 is 19 amino acids. Germline-derived CDR1 and CDR2 are MNHEY and SVGEGT. V gave up 6 bases and J gave up 0 bases; unmatched junction bases: 9. CDR3 coding DNA: TGTGCCAGCAGCCCCGGACTAGCGGGAGGGACGAGCTCCTACAATGAGCAGTTCTTC. Its protein product is CASSPGLAGGTSSYNEQFF.

CDR3 DNA sequence: TGTGCCAGCAGCTTCCGGGGGAGGGGGCTTGGAACTAATGAAAAACTGTTTTTT. Encoded protein: CASSFRGRGLGTNEKLFF. V usage is TRBV12-3 or TRBV12-4 and J usage is TRBJ1-4, with TRBD1 matching 7 bases. Losses at the gene ends were 6 bases for V and 1 base for J; bases not matched to a gene: 14. This CDR3 region has 18 residues.

This clonotype occurred once. The V call is TRBV30, the J call TRBJ1-1; tentative D call: TRBD1 (5 bases). Trimming shortened V by 6 bases and J by 0 bases, and 23 bases separated the two germline ends. Per germline, CDR1 GTSNPN and CDR2 SVGIG (reference sequence). This CDR3 spans 17 amino acids. CDR3: CACQAFATVYMNTEAFF. CDR3 DNA: TGTGCCTGCCAGGCATTCGCGACAGTTTACATGAACACTGAAGCTTTCTTT.

V is TRBV7-9 and J is TRBJ2-7; the match to TRBD1 covers 7 bases. The germline CDR1 and CDR2 sequences are SEHNR and FQNEAQ (reference sequence). The CDR3 contains 15 residues. V lost 1 base, J lost 1 base, and 4 bases stayed unmatched. The CDR3, as DNA: TGTGCCAGCAGCTTAGAATTGGGACAGTCCTACGAGCAGTACTTC. It is translated as CASSLELGQSYEQYF.

The CDR3: CASSQDFRGEKLFF. The CDR3 DNA reads TGCGCCAGCAGCCAAGATTTTAGGGGTGAAAAACTGTTTTTT. The rearrangement links TRBV4-3 to TRBJ1-4; a possible D gene is TRBD1 (5 bases). This CDR3 is 14 amino acids long. Between the trimmed V and J ends, which lost 0 bases and 7 bases, there was a span of 9 bases. Germline V gene sequence: CDR1 LGHNA, CDR2 YSLEER.

In its sample, this clonotype was seen once. The rearrangement uses TRBV9 and TRBJ2-7; D remains unclear. V was pared by 4 bases and J by 0 bases, with 17 bases between. Germline V lookup: CDR1 SGDLS, CDR2 YYNGEE. The CDR3 has 16 amino acids. The CDR3 DNA follows: TGTGCCAGCAGCCCGACGGATCGACCAAGCTCCTACGAGCAGTACTTC. Protein product: CASSPTDRPSSYEQYF.

This chain connects TRBV19 to TRBJ1-2; D is ambiguous. CDR3 length: 15 amino acids. Germline V gene data show CDR1 as LNHDA and CDR2 as SQIVND (reference sequence). V was trimmed by 0 bases and J by 0 bases, leaving 8 bases between them. In nucleotides, the CDR3 is TGTGCCAGTAGTATAGAGGGCAGCTCTAACTATGGCTACACCTTC. Protein product: CASSIEGSSNYGYTF.